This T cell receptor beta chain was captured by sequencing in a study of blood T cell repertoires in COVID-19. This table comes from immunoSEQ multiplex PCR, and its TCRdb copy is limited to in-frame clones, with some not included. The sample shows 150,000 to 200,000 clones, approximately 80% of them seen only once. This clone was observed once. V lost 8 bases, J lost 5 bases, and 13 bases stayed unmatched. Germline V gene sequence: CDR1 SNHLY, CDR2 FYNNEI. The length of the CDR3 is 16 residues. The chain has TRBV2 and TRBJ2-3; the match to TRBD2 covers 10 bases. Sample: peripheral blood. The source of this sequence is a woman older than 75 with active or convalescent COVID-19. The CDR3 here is CASLVAGGPGRDTQYF. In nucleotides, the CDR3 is TGTGCCAGCTTGGTAGCGGGGGGACCGGGGAGAGATACGCAGTATTTT. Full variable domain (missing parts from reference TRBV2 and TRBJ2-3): EPEVTQTPSHQVTQMGQEVILRCVPISNHLYFYWYRQILGQKVEFLVSFYNNEISEKSEIFDDQFSVERPDGSNFTLKIRSTKLEDSAMYFCASLVAGGPGRDTQYFGPGTRLTVL.